What follows are 28 T cell receptor beta chains derived from one specimen sequenced in a study of T cell responses to AZD1222 COVID-19 vaccine. Repertoires were generated with immunoSEQ multiplex PCR, while TCRdb's copy carries only in-frame clones and drops some. Here the sample spans about 160,000 clones, around 94% being singletons. Sequenced here: peripheral blood, sampled 28 days after the second AZD1222 dose. Source of these receptors: an adult who received the AZD1222 COVID-19 vaccine.

This clone came up once. V is TRBV29-1 and J is TRBJ2-1, with D perhaps matching TRBD1 (6 bases). The V and J ends lost 6 bases and 7 bases respectively, with 13 bases between them. The CDR3 sequence is 12 residues long. Germline loops: CDR1 SQVTM, CDR2 ANQGSEA. CDR3 DNA sequence: TGCAGCGTATGGGGGCTGGTGAATGAGCAGTTCTTC. Amino acid sequence: CSVWGLVNEQFF.

J is TRBJ2-3 and V is TRBV19, with TRBD1 as a possible D gene (5 bases). The CDR3 is 13 amino acids. The germline V and J ends were trimmed by 5 bases and 2 bases, with 8 bases remaining between them. Germline CDR1 is LNHDA and CDR2 is SQIVND (reference sequence). The CDR3 DNA is TGTGCCAGTAGTGACAGACTCACAGATACGCAGTATTTT. Translating gives CASSDRLTDTQYF.

This chain connects TRBV30 to TRBJ1-3, with 8 bases fitting TRBD1. V was pared by 7 bases and J by 4 bases, with 6 bases of the junction left unmatched. The V gene's germline CDR1 is GTSNPN and CDR2 SVGIG (reference sequence). This CDR3 region has 13 residues. The CDR3 bases are TGTGCCTCCAGACAGGGGCCGGGAAACACCATATATTTT. This translates into CASRQGPGNTIYF. Filled out from reference TRBV30 and TRBJ1-3, the complete variable domain reads SQTIHQWPATLVQPVGSPLSLECTVEGTSNPNLYWYRQAAGRGLQLLFYSVGIGQISSEVPQNLSASRPQDRQFILSSKKLLLSDSGFYLCASRQGPGNTIYFGEGSWLTVV.

The V call is TRBV2, the J call TRBJ2-1, with D uncertain. This CDR3 is 12 amino acids long. CDR1 is SNHLY, CDR2 FYNNEI, per germline. V was clipped by 7 bases and J by 8 bases, with 12 bases between them. In nucleotides, the CDR3 is TGTGCCAGCATGGAGAGCGCCGATGAGCAGTTCTTC. It specifies CASMESADEQFF. Full variable domain (outside the CDR3, taken from reference TRBV2 and TRBJ2-1): EPEVTQTPSHQVTQMGQEVILRCVPISNHLYFYWYRQILGQKVEFLVSFYNNEISEKSEIFDDQFSVERPDGSNFTLKIRSTKLEDSAMYFCASMESADEQFFGPGTRLTVL.

V gene TRBV27 combines with J gene TRBJ2-1; D may be TRBD2 (5 bases). Germline values: CDR1 MNHEY, CDR2 SMNVEV (reference sequence). V was clipped by 7 bases and J by 0 bases, with 10 bases between them. The CDR3 sequence is 14 residues long. The CDR3 spells CASTSEGSYNEQFF. CDR3 nucleotide sequence: TGTGCCAGCACTTCCGAGGGCTCCTACAATGAGCAGTTCTTC.

The chain is built from TRBV6-5 and TRBJ1-1, with D possibly matching TRBD1 (5 bases). The CDR3 spans 13 residues. V gave up 5 bases and J gave up 1 base, with 8 bases separating them. Germline V gives CDR1 MNHEY, CDR2 SVGAGI. CDR3 amino acids: CASSKGRNTEAFF. Written as DNA, the CDR3 is TGTGCCAGCAGTAAGGGACGGAACACTGAAGCTTTCTTT.

The rearrangement links TRBV15 to TRBJ2-1; 7 positions agree with TRBD2. The J segment lost 9 bases and the V segment lost 5 bases, leaving 13 bases of the junction unmatched. This CDR3 is built from 15 residues. CDR1 is LNHNV and CDR2 is YYDKDF in the germline V gene (reference sequence). CDR3 protein: CATSPLADLWFEQFF. CDR3 DNA: TGTGCCACCAGCCCGCTAGCGGACCTTTGGTTTGAGCAGTTCTTC.

The V and J genes are TRBV4-1 and TRBJ1-3, with D perhaps matching TRBD1 (5 bases). The V and J ends lost 5 bases and 0 bases respectively, with 14 bases between them. Per germline, CDR1 MGHRA and CDR2 YSYEKL. This CDR3 comprises 16 residues. In nucleotides, the CDR3 is TGCGCCAGCAGCAGAGGGCAGGGCAACTCTGGAAACACCATATATTTT. This sequence encodes CASSRGQGNSGNTIYF.

The chain joins TRBV6-5 to TRBJ2-1, with D tentatively TRBD2 (6 bases). Germline values: CDR1 MNHEY, CDR2 SVGAGI. The CDR3 runs to 15 residues. Trimming pared 9 bases from V and 1 base from J, leaving 16 bases between. Here the CDR3 reads CASSAGRPSYNEQFF. For the CDR3, the DNA is TGTGCCAGTTCCGCGGGGCGGCCTTCCTACAATGAGCAGTTCTTC.

This chain joins TRBV5-4 and TRBJ2-5, with D possibly matching TRBD1 (6 bases). Trimming removed 5 bases at V and 2 bases at J, with 10 bases between. Germline-derived CDR1 and CDR2 are SGHNT and YYREEE (reference sequence). The CDR3 has 13 residues. The CDR3 sequence: CASRLGQQETQYF. DNA of the CDR3: TGTGCCAGCAGGCTCGGACAGCAAGAGACCCAGTACTTC.

This rearrangement joins TRBV30 to TRBJ1-3; D is undetermined. Trimming cost V 4 bases and J 0 bases, with 4 bases left between them. From germline, CDR1 is GTSNPN and CDR2 SVGIG (reference sequence). The CDR3 spans 12 residues. CDR3 loop: CAWMASGNTIYF. Here the CDR3 DNA reads TGTGCCTGGATGGCCTCTGGAAACACCATATATTTT.

The chain recombines TRBV4-1 with TRBJ2-2, with D perhaps TRBD2 (5 bases). The CDR3 length is 18 residues. Germline CDR1 and CDR2: MGHRA and YSYEKL. V was clipped by 6 bases and J by 1 base, with 21 bases between them. This CDR3 is CASRRGGRSALNTGELFF. CDR3 bases: TGCGCCAGCAGACGCGGAGGCAGGTCGGCCTTGAACACCGGGGAGCTGTTTTTT.

The rearrangement joins TRBV3-1 (or the pseudogene TRBV3-2) to TRBJ1-6; D unclear. CDR3 length: 15 amino acids. Germline lookup yields CDR1 LGHDT and CDR2 YNNKEL (reference sequence). The V end lost 2 bases, the J end lost 4 bases, and 9 bases lay between the germline ends. DNA of the CDR3: TGTGCCAGCAGCCAACCGACTGATTATAATTCACCCCTCCACTTT. The encoded protein is CASSQPTDYNSPLHF.

The chain joins TRBV19 to TRBJ2-7, with D perhaps assigned TRBD1 or TRBD2 (6 bases each). CDR3 size: 16 residues. CDR1 is LNHDA, CDR2 SQIVND, per germline (reference sequence). V lost 2 bases and J 0 bases, leaving 14 bases between the germline ends. CDR3 region: CASSIKGGRSSYEQYF. DNA of the CDR3: TGTGCCAGTAGTATAAAGGGGGGTCGAAGCTCCTACGAGCAGTACTTC.

V gene TRBV28 combines with J gene TRBJ2-3, with a weak D call TRBD2 (6 bases). Between the trimmed V and J ends, which lost 4 bases and 2 bases, there was a span of 13 bases. Germline CDR1 MDHEN, CDR2 SYDVKM. There are 15 residues in the CDR3. CDR3 DNA sequence: TGTGCCAGCAGTTCGGGACTTCTATCCACAGATACGCAGTATTTT. The encoded protein is CASSSGLLSTDTQYF.

The CDR3, as DNA: TGTGCCAGCAGCCCCCGCTCTACAGGTGGCTATGGCTACACCTTC. Translating gives CASSPRSTGGYGYTF. The genes are TRBV7-9 and TRBJ1-2; TRBD1 is a possible D gene (5 bases). Trimming took 5 bases from V and 4 from J, leaving 17 bases between them. CDR3 size: 15 residues. Germline CDR1 is SEHNR and CDR2 is FQNEAQ (reference sequence).

This sequence joins TRBV19 and TRBJ1-5, with D possibly matching TRBD1 (5 bases). This CDR3 is built from 15 residues. Deletions cut 8 bases from V and 6 bases from J, with 20 bases between. Germline V gene lookup returns CDR1 LNHDA and CDR2 SQIVND (reference sequence). The CDR3 DNA sequence: TGTGCCAGTCGATCTACGGGACCGGGGAGTCAGCCCCAGCATTTT. Encoded protein: CASRSTGPGSQPQHF.

The chain has TRBV5-8 and TRBJ2-1; D uncertain. The V gene lost 5 bases and the J gene lost 9 bases, with 15 bases spanning the gap. The germline CDR1 and CDR2 sequences are SGHTS and YDEGEE. CDR3 size: 13 residues. CDR3 nucleotides: TGTGCCAGCAGGGGCCTAGAGTGGAGTGAGCAGTTCTTC. Encoded protein: CASRGLEWSEQFF.

The chain links TRBV5-1 to TRBJ2-1; no definite D call. The CDR3 has 14 amino acids. V was shortened by 0 bases and J by 4 bases, with 8 bases between the two germline ends. Germline lookup yields CDR1 SGHRS and CDR2 YFSETQ. The DNA for the CDR3 is TGCGCCAGCAGCTTGGGACTGGAGTACAATGAGCAGTTCTTC. It specifies CASSLGLEYNEQFF. Complete variable domain (other parts from reference TRBV5-1 and TRBJ2-1): KAGVTQTPRYLIKTRGQQVTLSCSPISGHRSVSWYQQTPGQGLQFLFEYFSETQRNKGNFPGRFSGRQFSNSRSEMNVSTLELGDSALYLCASSLGLEYNEQFFGPGTRLTVL.

The chain uses TRBV9 and TRBJ2-1; 10 positions match TRBD2. The CDR3 is 17 amino acids. Germline V gene sequence: CDR1 SGDLS, CDR2 YYNGEE. Trimming removed 0 bases from V and 4 bases from J; junction bases left unmatched: 7. CDR3 coding DNA: TGTGCCAGCAGCGTAGGGGCTAGCGGGAGTTCGTACAATGAGCAGTTCTTC. This gives the protein CASSVGASGSSYNEQFF.

V is TRBV6-5 and J is TRBJ2-5; D not certain. The CDR3 has 12 amino acids. Trimming left V 6 bases short and J 5 bases short, with 10 bases between. Germline CDR1 is MNHEY and CDR2 is SVGAGI. Here the CDR3 reads CASRSPQETQYF. For the CDR3, the DNA is TGTGCCAGCAGGAGTCCTCAGGAGACCCAGTACTTC.

V gene TRBV29-1 combines with J gene TRBJ2-1, with D unclear. From germline, CDR1 is SQVTM and CDR2 ANQGSEA. V lost 6 bases and J 6 bases, leaving 15 bases between the germline ends. The length of the CDR3 is 13 residues. As DNA, the CDR3 is TGCAGCGTCCCAAGGACGGCTTCCAATGAGCAGTTCTTC. Amino acid sequence: CSVPRTASNEQFF.

V gene TRBV28 combines with J gene TRBJ1-4; 8 nucleotides align to TRBD1. The trim removed 8 bases at V and 7 bases at J, leaving 12 bases unmatched. The CDR3 has 15 amino acids. Germline V lookup: CDR1 MDHEN, CDR2 SYDVKM. CDR3 bases: TGTGCCAGCGGGGGCTCCGACAGGGGCGCTGAAAAACTGTTTTTT. It yields the protein CASGGSDRGAEKLFF.

This chain links TRBV7-2 with TRBJ1-3; D call uncertain. The germline gives CDR1 SGHTA, CDR2 FQGNSA. The CDR3 totals 14 residues. The V and J ends lost 8 bases and 0 bases respectively, with 11 bases between them. The CDR3 DNA reads TGTGCCAGCTCGGGCCACTTCTCTGGAAACACCATATATTTT. Its translation: CASSGHFSGNTIYF.

The rearrangement uses TRBV19 and TRBJ2-3; a weak D match, TRBD1 (8 bases). The CDR3 sequence is 14 residues long. Trimming took off 6 bases at V and 5 bases at J, with 15 bases between the two ends. CDR1 LNHDA and CDR2 SQIVND come from the germline V gene (reference sequence). The DNA of the CDR3 is TGTGCCAGTAGCAACAGGGGGAGGGAAGATACGCAGTATTTT. Its translation is CASSNRGREDTQYF.

The rearrangement links TRBV12-5 to TRBJ2-2; maybe TRBD1 (6 bases). Germline V lookup: CDR1 LGHNT, CDR2 FRNRAP. This CDR3 is built from 15 residues. V dropped 6 bases and J dropped 0 bases, with 11 bases sitting between them. The DNA for the CDR3 is TGTGCTAGTGGCCAGGACAGAGCGAACACCGGGGAGCTGTTTTTT. Encoded protein: CASGQDRANTGELFF.

The rearrangement joins TRBV6-1 to TRBJ1-4, with D tentatively TRBD1 (5 bases). With 1 base removed from V and 8 bases from J, the gap between germline ends came to 8 bases. Germline assignment: CDR1 MNHNS and CDR2 SASEGT. This CDR3 has 13 amino acids. The CDR3 protein is CASSEVPGEKLFF. Written as DNA, the CDR3 is TGTGCCAGCAGTGAAGTCCCAGGGGAAAAACTGTTTTTT.

The chain is built from TRBV12-3 or TRBV12-4 and TRBJ2-7; tentative D call: TRBD1 (6 bases). Trimming took 3 bases from V and 6 from J, leaving 12 bases between them. The CDR3 spans 13 residues. The CDR3 DNA reads TGTGCCAGCAGTTTTTACAGGGCTAGCGAGCAGTACTTC. Protein product: CASSFYRASEQYF.